This TCR beta chain was obtained from a study of T and B cells in COVID-19 patients. Across the study: Most of the roughly 20 active-infection patients had comorbidities associated with unfavorable COVID-19 outcome. General study points: Few blood samples existed from mildly ill patients during symptoms or early in severe cases.

TRB rearrangements were amplified by multiplex PCR with BIOMED2 TRB-A/B primers. TCRdb independently ran MiXCR on the multiplex PCR reads; one entry per CDR3 protein. The repertoire holds around 10,000 distinct CDR3 sequences, with 25% to 30% as singletons. As concerns this clonotype: What it recognizes is unknown.

Blood genomic DNA input for TRB amplification was 250-500 ng. The V end was cut by 5 bases, the J end by 4 bases, with 11 bases between. The CDR3 has 13 amino acids. CDR1 is MNHEY, CDR2 SVGAGI, per germline. The chain combines TRBV6-5 with TRBJ1-1; D is uncertain. The TCR comes from a human donor who had recovered from COVID-19. Sequenced material: blood. Here the CDR3 reads CASSRQESTEAFF. CDR3 coding DNA: TGTGCCAGCAGTCGGCAGGAGAGCACTGAAGCTTTCTTT.